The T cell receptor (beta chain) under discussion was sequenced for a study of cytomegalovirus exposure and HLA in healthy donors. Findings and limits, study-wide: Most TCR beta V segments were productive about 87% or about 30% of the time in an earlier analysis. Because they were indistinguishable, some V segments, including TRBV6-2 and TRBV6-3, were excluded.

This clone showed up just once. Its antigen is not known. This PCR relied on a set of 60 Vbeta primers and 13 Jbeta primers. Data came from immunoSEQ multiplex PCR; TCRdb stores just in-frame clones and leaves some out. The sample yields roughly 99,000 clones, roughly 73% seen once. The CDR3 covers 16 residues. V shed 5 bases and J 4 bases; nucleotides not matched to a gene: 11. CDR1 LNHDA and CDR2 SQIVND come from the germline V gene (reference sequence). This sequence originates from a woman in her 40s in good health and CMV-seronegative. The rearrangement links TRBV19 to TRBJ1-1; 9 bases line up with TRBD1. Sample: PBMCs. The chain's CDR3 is CASSPTGGQGSTEAFF. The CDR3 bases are TGTGCCAGTAGTCCCACCGGGGGACAGGGATCCACTGAAGCTTTCTTT.